This TCR beta chain emerged from a study of PD-L1 blockade in urothelial cancer. Study as a whole: Each participant's history included 0 to 3 prior chemotherapy regimens.

Time point of the sample: pretreatment peripheral blood. This table comes from immunoSEQ multiplex PCR, and its TCRdb copy is limited to in-frame clones, with some not included. This table has around 70,000 clones, 75% to 90% appearing once. The length of the CDR3 is 18 residues. Between the trimmed V and J ends, which lost 0 bases and 4 bases, there was a span of 19 bases. The germline V gene has CDR1 SGHRS and CDR2 YFSETQ. This chain joins TRBV5-1 and TRBJ2-2; D may be TRBD2 (6 bases). The sequenced sample was PBMCs, obtained around atezolizumab (anti-PD-L1) treatment. The receptor was derived from a man in his 70s with urothelial cancer. This CDR3 is CASSLGASRERSTGELFF. DNA for the CDR3: TGCGCCAGCAGCTTGGGGGCCAGCCGGGAGCGAAGCACCGGGGAGCTGTTTTTT.